The 20 T cell receptor beta chains in this list originate from one sample, sequenced in a study of blood T cells in healthy people across ages (dated by TCRdb to 2015 to 2017). Libraries were prepared through 5' RACE. The instrument was an Illumina HiSeq 2500. The second PCR ran for roughly 7 to 12 cycles and used a J-beta primer mix along with a sample-barcoded 5' primer. TCRdb ran its own pipeline on the public reads, namely fastp trimming at Q25 and MiXCR clone calling, and kept in-frame beta chains. Rows merge per CDR3 protein into single entries with the most common DNA and genes. The sample table contains about 620,000 distinct CDR3 sequences; only one count was recorded for more than 20% of them. The biggest ten clones account for 3.6% of the sample. The specimen was blood. The source of these receptors is a man aged 70 or older in good health.

Notes on this clonotype: The CDR3 does not end in the conserved phenylalanine or tryptophan, so this is likely a read error. This rearrangement joins TRBV27 to TRBJ1-5, with 7 bases fitting TRBD1. Trimming took 5 bases from V and 2 from J; bases not matched to a gene: 9. Looked up from germline, CDR1 is MNHEY and CDR2 is SMNVEV (reference sequence). The CDR3 sequence is 16 residues long. CDR3 in amino acids: CASSPDRDRGNQPQHV. CDR3 sequence (DNA): TGTGCCAGCAGTCCCGACAGGGATCGGGGCAATCAGCCCCAGCATGTT.

The rearrangement joins TRBV7-9 to TRBJ2-5, with D possibly TRBD1 on 5 matching bases. Germline V gives CDR1 SEHNR, CDR2 FQNEAQ (reference sequence). This CDR3 is 16 amino acids long. The V gene lost 0 bases and the J gene lost 5 bases, with 16 bases spanning the gap. CDR3 DNA: TGTGCCAGCAGCTTAGCTGTCTCGACAGACGAGGAGACCCAGTACTTC. Its protein is CASSLAVSTDEETQYF.

The chain carries TRBV20-1 and TRBJ2-5, with D unresolved. The V end was cut by 3 bases, the J end by 5 bases, with 13 bases between. This CDR3 comprises 13 residues. Germline lookup yields CDR1 DFQATT and CDR2 SNEGSKA (reference sequence). As DNA, the CDR3 is TGCAGTGCTAGCGATCCCTATGGGGAGACCCAGTACTTC. Translation: CSASDPYGETQYF.

The V and J genes are TRBV4-1 and TRBJ1-4; 7 nucleotides align to TRBD1. Germline V CDR1 and CDR2: MGHRA, YSYEKL. The CDR3 consists of 15 residues. With 3 bases clipped from V and 7 bases from J, the junction kept 8 bases outside the gene matches. The CDR3 loop is CASSQNYRGSEKLFF. For the CDR3, the DNA is TGCGCCAGCAGCCAGAATTACAGGGGTAGTGAAAAACTGTTTTTT.

This clonotype occurred a few times. This chain connects TRBV5-1 to TRBJ2-6; D tentatively fits TRBD1 or TRBD2 (5 bases each). V was shortened by 2 bases and J by 2 bases, with 8 bases between the two germline ends. In germline, CDR1 is SGHRS, CDR2 YFSETQ. This CDR3 comprises 15 residues. In nucleotides, the CDR3 is TGCGCCAGCAGCTTCTGGGGGACTGGGGCCAACGTCCTGACTTTC. Translated: CASSFWGTGANVLTF.

The gene calls are TRBV7-9 and TRBJ2-2; D ambiguous. This CDR3 has 12 residues. Germline V gene data show CDR1 as SEHNR and CDR2 as FQNEAQ (reference sequence). Deletions cut 8 bases from V and 2 bases from J, with 6 bases between. The CDR3 is CASLENTGELFF. The CDR3 coding sequence is TGTGCCAGCTTGGAAAACACCGGGGAGCTGTTTTTT.

The J gene is TRBJ2-7, the V gene TRBV2; D is undetermined. V gave up 5 bases and J gave up 5 bases, with 13 bases separating them. The CDR3 runs to 13 residues. The germline V gene encodes CDR1 SNHLY and CDR2 FYNNEI. The CDR3 coding sequence is TGTGCCAGCAGTATGGGAACAGTCAACGAGCAGTACTTC. Amino acids: CASSMGTVNEQYF.

The chain links TRBV20-1 to TRBJ1-2; weak D call: TRBD1 (6 bases). V was shortened by 6 bases and J by 4 bases, with 18 bases between the two germline ends. Germline values: CDR1 DFQATT, CDR2 SNEGSKA (reference sequence). This CDR3 is 14 amino acids long. CDR3 coding DNA: TGCAGTGCCAGCTCACCAGGGGCCTTCTATGGCTACACCTTC. It specifies CSASSPGAFYGYTF.

This sequence joins TRBV20-1 and TRBJ2-7; 8 nucleotides line up with TRBD2. Germline V gene lookup returns CDR1 DFQATT and CDR2 SNEGSKA (reference sequence). The CDR3 runs to 12 residues. This CDR3 reads CSGTGGQDEQYF. For the CDR3, the DNA is TGCAGCGGTACGGGGGGGCAAGACGAGCAGTACTTC.

The chain joins TRBV20-1 to TRBJ1-1, with D possibly being TRBD1 (5 bases). CDR1 is DFQATT and CDR2 is SNEGSKA in the germline V gene (reference sequence). V gave up 6 bases and J gave up 0 bases, with 8 bases separating them. The CDR3 runs 12 residues. The CDR3 spells CSAGGVNTEAFF. CDR3 coding DNA: TGCAGTGCCGGGGGGGTGAACACTGAAGCTTTCTTT.

This clonotype showed up just a few times. At one of its ends the junction is not consistent with the germline gene, which may arise from a read error. V gene TRBV9 combines with J gene TRBJ2-1, with 9 bases aligning to TRBD2. Germline CDR1 reads SGDLS; CDR2 reads YYNGEE. The CDR3 is 13 amino acids. For the CDR3, the DNA is TGTGTCAGCAGCGTAGTGGGGACTAGCGAGCAGTTCTTC. Its protein is CVSSVVGTSEQFF.

CDR3 in amino acids: CASSLLAGAVTYEQYF. The CDR3 DNA reads as TGTGCCAGCAGCTTACTAGCGGGAGCTGTCACCTACGAGCAGTACTTC. The gene calls are TRBV7-2 and TRBJ2-7; 10 bases line up with TRBD2. The CDR3 has 16 amino acids. Germline CDR1 and CDR2: SGHTA and FQGNSA. J gave up 2 bases and V 2 bases, and 6 bases lay outside the gene matches.

This clonotype turned up a few times. This sequence joins TRBV20-1 and TRBJ2-2; TRBD1 matches at 8 bases. Trimming cost V 7 bases and J 1 base; bases outside gene matches: 5. CDR1 is DFQATT, CDR2 SNEGSKA, per germline (reference sequence). This CDR3 contains 14 residues. CDR3 nucleotide sequence: TGCAGTGTCACAGGGGGTCGGAACACCGGGGAGCTGTTTTTT. Its translation: CSVTGGRNTGELFF.

This clonotype showed up just a few times. Relative to the germline gene, one junction end is altered; a read error may explain this. The rearrangement links TRBV29-1 to TRBJ2-3, with D tentatively TRBD1 or TRBD2 (6 bases each). The germline gives CDR1 SQVTM, CDR2 ANQGSEA. There are 14 residues in the CDR3. CDR3 loop: CSVEGRGGTDTQYF. The CDR3, as DNA: TGCAGCGTAGAAGGCCGAGGGGGGACAGATACGCAGTATTTT.

The rearrangement links TRBV5-1 to TRBJ2-7; a weak D match, TRBD1 (5 bases). Germline V gene data show CDR1 as SGHRS and CDR2 as YFSETQ. The CDR3 covers 18 residues. The germline V and J ends were trimmed by 1 base and 3 bases, with 23 bases remaining between them. CDR3 nucleotide sequence: TGCGCCAGCAGCTTGAGCTGGACAAGGGGTAAAAGGGACTACGAGCAGTACTTC. This gives the protein CASSLSWTRGKRDYEQYF.

This clonotype appeared a single time. The chain links TRBV15 to TRBJ1-4; 7 positions match TRBD1. V shed 5 bases, J shed 11 bases, and the junction held 8 bases outside the gene matches. The CDR3 extends over 13 amino acids. Germline V gene sequence: CDR1 LNHNV, CDR2 YYDKDF (reference sequence). CDR3 DNA: TGTGCCACCAGCCCTGGAGCGACAGGGAAACTGTTTTTT. The encoded protein is CATSPGATGKLFF.

Only one count was recorded for this clonotype. Since the CDR3 does not end with the conserved phenylalanine or tryptophan, this likely comes from a read error. The rearrangement links TRBV15 to TRBJ2-1; 11 bases match TRBD2. The germline gives CDR1 LNHNV, CDR2 YYDKDF (reference sequence). There are 15 residues in the CDR3. V lost 4 bases to trimming and J lost 6 bases; unmatched junction nucleotides: 5. CDR3 nucleotide sequence: TGTGCCACCAGCAAAACCGGGACTAGCGGCAATGAGCAGTTCTCC. Residues: CATSKTGTSGNEQFS.

The chain links TRBV4-1 to TRBJ2-5; D remains ambiguous. The CDR3 is 14 residues long. The V end lost 0 bases, the J end lost 2 bases, and 7 bases lay between the germline ends. Germline CDR1 is MGHRA and CDR2 is YSYEKL. CDR3 sequence reads: CASSQDELQETQYF. CDR3 in DNA: TGCGCCAGCAGCCAAGATGAATTGCAAGAGACCCAGTACTTC.

This clonotype appeared a few times. V gene TRBV28 combines with J gene TRBJ2-1, with D unclear. V lost 2 bases to trimming and J lost 7 bases, with 9 bases between them. The CDR3 is made up of 13 amino acids. Germline assignment: CDR1 MDHEN and CDR2 SYDVKM. The chain's CDR3 is CASSLEGRNEQFF. The CDR3 bases are TGTGCCAGCAGTTTAGAAGGGCGGAATGAGCAGTTCTTC.

This clonotype appeared a few times. V and J are TRBV7-3 and TRBJ2-5, with TRBD2 matching 12 bases. The J call may be in error: the DNA end matches TRBJ2-1 better. There are 15 residues in the CDR3. In germline, CDR1 is SGHTA, CDR2 FQGTGA. In nucleotides, the CDR3 is TGTGCCAGCAGCTTCCTAGCGGGAGGGTCCGTTGAGCAGTTCTTC. This codes for CASSFLAGGSVEQFF.